One sample yielded the 22 T cell receptor beta chains listed below, sequenced in a study of molecular identifiers for immune sequencing clone quantification (dated by TCRdb to the late 2010s). The method was PCR. These reads were obtained on an Illumina HiSeq 4000. The public reads were quality trimmed at Q25 with fastp and then assembled into clones with MiXCR by TCRdb, keeping productive beta chains. CDR3 protein sequences are deduplicated, and each keeps its most common genes and DNA. The sample has around 480,000 distinct CDR3 sequences on record, 20% to 25% of them singletons. Clones ranked in the top ten supply about 0.8% of the sample. Source material: naive CD8+ T cells from blood, with Jurkat cell RNA spiked in. The sample's cell subset or site, from its label and the paper: FACS-sorted CD8+CD4-CCR7+CD45RA+ naive T cells. The receptor source for this set is a human donor in good health. Some libraries in this study had Jurkat cell RNA spiked in.

Ten or more counts support this clonotype. V is TRBV12-3 or TRBV12-4 and J is TRBJ1-5, with D maybe TRBD1 (6 bases). The CDR3 totals 13 residues. Trimming left V 2 bases short and J 7 bases short, with 9 bases between. Here the CDR3 reads CASSLPGEQPQHF. The CDR3, as DNA: TGTGCCAGCAGTTTACCAGGGGAACAGCCCCAGCATTTT.

The genes are TRBV4-1 and TRBJ2-7; D uncertain. The CDR3 loop spans 15 amino acids. Looked up from germline, CDR1 is MGHRA and CDR2 is YSYEKL. Trimming pared 0 bases from V and 3 bases from J, leaving 12 bases between. CDR3 DNA sequence: TGCGCCAGCAGCCAAGAGGCAGACCCATACTACGAGCAGTACTTC. It yields the protein CASSQEADPYYEQYF.

Only a few counts were recorded for this clonotype. V usage is TRBV10-1 and J usage is TRBJ2-3; possible D gene TRBD2, 7 bases. Trimming removed 8 bases at V and 3 bases at J, with 27 bases between. Germline CDR1 and CDR2: WNHNN and SYGVQD (reference sequence). This CDR3 has 18 amino acids. The CDR3 loop is CASPTDPAGADGTDTQYF. In DNA, the CDR3 is TGCGCCAGCCCGACAGACCCTGCGGGGGCTGACGGGACAGATACGCAGTATTTT.

This clonotype has a count of ten or more. The chain joins TRBV20-1 to TRBJ2-7; D unclear. The V end lost 1 base, the J end lost 4 bases, and 11 bases lay between the germline ends. CDR1 is DFQATT and CDR2 is SNEGSKA in the germline V gene (reference sequence). The CDR3 is 13 amino acids. CDR3 coding DNA: TGCAGTGCTAGAGCAAGGGCAGCATACGAGCAGTACTTC. Protein product: CSARARAAYEQYF.

The sample holds many counts of this clonotype. The CDR3: CASSLSQFNTEAFF. The CDR3 DNA reads as TGTGCCAGCAGCTTATCGCAGTTCAACACTGAAGCTTTCTTT. The chain carries TRBV7-9 and TRBJ1-1; D gene ambiguous. The CDR3 covers 14 residues. V lost 2 bases and J 2 bases, leaving 9 bases between the germline ends. From germline, CDR1 is SEHNR and CDR2 FQNEAQ (reference sequence).

As for this clonotype: Given a much more abundant clone one base away, this may be a read error. The V call is TRBV21-1, the J call TRBJ1-1. TRBV21-1 is labeled a pseudogene. The CDR3 covers 16 residues. The CDR3 DNA reads TGTGCCGGCAGCAATAACGGCGGATACATGAACACTGAAGCTTTCTTT. This encodes CAGSNNGGYMNTEAFF.

Turning to this clonotype: This clone may be a read error of a much larger clone one base away. The chain links TRBV6-6 to TRBJ1-4; D is unresolved. V gave up 11 bases and J gave up 4 bases, with 26 bases separating them. The CDR3 contains 17 residues. CDR1 MNHNY and CDR2 SVGAGI come from the germline V gene (reference sequence). CDR3 DNA sequence: TGTGCCGGCACGGACCCTTCAAGGGCTCCGAGTAATGAAAAACTGTTTTTT. Its protein product is CAGTDPSRAPSNEKLFF.

The table lists this clonotype with a few counts. This sequence joins TRBV19 and TRBJ2-7; no clear D. The CDR3 consists of 17 residues. Germline V CDR1 and CDR2: LNHDA, SQIVND (reference sequence). V gave up 1 base and J gave up 1 base, with 17 bases separating them. CDR3 loop: CASSIGGWAEGSYEQYF. CDR3 DNA sequence: TGTGCCAGTAGTATAGGGGGTTGGGCTGAAGGATCCTACGAGCAGTACTTC.

A remark on this clonotype: The junction does not match germline at one end; this may be a read error. The chain uses TRBV7-2 and TRBJ2-2; TRBD1 is a possible D gene (6 bases). The CDR3 spans 15 residues. Germline V lookup: CDR1 SGHTA, CDR2 FQGNSA. CDR3 sequence: CASGFFQGTYGELFF. In nucleotides, the CDR3 is TGTGCCAGCGGCTTCTTTCAGGGGACATACGGGGAGCTGTTTTTT.

This chain uses TRBV6-2 or TRBV6-3 with TRBJ2-7; 7 bases agree with TRBD1. The germline CDR1 and CDR2 sequences are MNHEY and SVGEGT. V lost 6 bases, J lost 3 bases, and 14 bases stayed unmatched. The CDR3 is made up of 16 amino acids. The CDR3 reads CASRARQGPLGYEQYF. The CDR3 region has the DNA TGTGCCAGCAGAGCCCGACAGGGTCCCCTGGGCTACGAGCAGTACTTC.

In this sample, this clonotype turned up a few times. This may come from a read error, since a much larger clone is one base off. The final CDR3 position lacks the conserved phenylalanine or tryptophan, pointing to a likely read error. The V and J genes are TRBV25-1 and TRBJ1-6; D is unclear. The CDR3 loop spans 13 amino acids. V was pared by 1 base and J by 10 bases, with 8 bases between. Germline CDR1 and CDR2: MGHDK and SYGVNS. The DNA for the CDR3 is TGTGCCAGCAGTGAATTCAACAGCTCACCCCTCCACCTT. Translation: CASSEFNSSPLHL.

This clonotype has a handful of counts. V is TRBV2 and J is TRBJ2-2; 12 bases align to TRBD1. V lost 3 bases, J lost 6 bases, and 2 bases stayed unmatched. The CDR3 covers 15 residues. CDR1 is SNHLY and CDR2 is FYNNEI in the germline V gene. The CDR3 spells CASSEGQGAAGELFF. The DNA of the CDR3 is TGTGCCAGCAGTGAGGGACAGGGGGCCGCCGGGGAGCTGTTTTTT.

The V and J genes are TRBV12-3 or TRBV12-4 and TRBJ2-5; D gene uncertain. Trimming took 5 bases from V and 5 from J, leaving 15 bases between them. The CDR3 covers 14 residues. The CDR3 nucleotides read TGTGCCAGCAGTAACCTCCCAAGTAAGGAGACCCAGTACTTC. This translates into CASSNLPSKETQYF.

This clonotype was recorded many times. V is TRBV29-1 and J is TRBJ2-1; D gene uncertain. The CDR3 covers 13 residues. Germline values: CDR1 SQVTM, CDR2 ANQGSEA. Trimming shortened V by 8 bases and J by 1 base, and 12 bases separated the two germline ends. CDR3 DNA: TGCAGCTATCTTTCGTCGTCCTACAATGAGCAGTTCTTC. Translating gives CSYLSSSYNEQFF.

This clonotype came up many times. This chain joins TRBV7-2 and TRBJ2-3; tentative D call: TRBD2 (6 bases). The CDR3 loop spans 14 amino acids. V dropped 2 bases and J dropped 1 base, with 7 bases sitting between them. The germline gives CDR1 SGHTA, CDR2 FQGNSA. The CDR3 sequence is CASSLSSGTDTQYF. CDR3 DNA: TGTGCCAGCAGCTTATCTAGCGGCACAGATACGCAGTATTTT.

CDR3 sequence: CASSPGTGGLNTEAFF. CDR3 DNA sequence: TGTGCCAGCAGTCCGGGGACAGGGGGCTTGAACACTGAAGCTTTCTTT. The rearrangement links TRBV12-3 or TRBV12-4 to TRBJ1-1; the match to TRBD1 covers 12 bases. The ends lost 5 bases at V and 0 bases at J; junction bases unmatched: 4. This CDR3 is 16 amino acids long.

The chain combines TRBV7-6 with TRBJ1-4; the D is unclear. Trimming stripped 1 base from V and 0 bases from J, with 9 bases between. There are 16 residues in the CDR3. Per the germline V gene, CDR1 is SGHVS and CDR2 is FNYEAQ. The CDR3 reads CASSLGITATNEKLFF. The CDR3 DNA reads TGTGCCAGCAGCTTAGGTATCACAGCAACTAATGAAAAACTGTTTTTT.

Points on this clonotype: Given a much more abundant clone one base away, this may be a read error. V gene TRBV12-3 or TRBV12-4 combines with J gene TRBJ1-3, with a possible D match to TRBD1 (5 bases). This CDR3 contains 14 residues. CDR3 region: CASSFGGAGITIYF. The CDR3 bases are TGTGCCAGCAGTTTCGGCGGGGCTGGAATCACCATATATTTT.

Notes on this clonotype: A clone one base away is much larger, so this may be a read error. V and J are TRBV6-1 and TRBJ1-1, with D maybe TRBD1 (5 bases). There are 12 residues in the CDR3. CDR1 is MNHNS, CDR2 SASEGT, per germline. The CDR3, as DNA: TGTGCCAGCAGGGGCTTGGACACTGGAGCTTTCTTT. Its translation: CASRGLDTGAFF.

A word on this clonotype: A read error may produce the germline difference seen at one junction end. The rearrangement links TRBV15 to TRBJ2-7; 7 nucleotides align to TRBD2. Germline CDR1 LNHNV, CDR2 YYDKDF (reference sequence). This CDR3 contains 15 residues. The CDR3 DNA follows: TGTGCCACCGGCAGAGGTACGGGAGGTGGCCACGAGCAGTACTTC. Translating it yields CATGRGTGGGHEQYF. Using reference TRBV15 and TRBJ2-7 for the parts outside the CDR3, the full variable domain is DAMVIQNPRYQVTQFGKPVTLSCSQTLNHNVMYWYQQKSSQAPKLLFHYYDKDFNNEADTPDNFQSRRPNTSFCFLDIRSPGLGDTAMYLCATGRGTGGGHEQYFGPGTRLTVT.

This clonotype turned up a few times. The V and J genes are TRBV4-3 and TRBJ1-6, with no clear D. Trimming stripped 0 bases from V and 6 bases from J, with 12 bases between. Germline V gene lookup returns CDR1 LGHNA and CDR2 YSLEER. The CDR3 has 16 residues. The CDR3 coding sequence is TGCGCCAGCAGCCAAGATTATAGCGATAGTAATTCACCCCTCCACTTT. It translates to CASSQDYSDSNSPLHF.

Concerning this clonotype itself: This sequence may be a read error, since a much larger clone differs from it by one base. The J gene is TRBJ2-7, the V gene TRBV28; 7 nucleotides agree with TRBD1. CDR1 is MDHEN, CDR2 SYDVKM, per germline. The CDR3 spans 16 residues. The CDR3 sequence: CASSPDRTLGIDEQHF. CDR3 bases: TGTGCCAGCAGCCCGGACAGGACGCTAGGTATTGACGAGCAGCACTTC.